The 4 T cell receptor beta chains listed next were all sequenced from one sample in a study of PD-L1 blockade in urothelial cancer. TCRdb keeps only in-frame clones here, not all; method: immunoSEQ multiplex PCR. The sample records about 74,000 clones, roughly 90% being singletons. The time point denotes: pretreatment peripheral blood. Sequences were derived from PBMCs, sampled around atezolizumab (anti-PD-L1) treatment. The receptors come from a man between 70 and 80 years old with urothelial cancer.

This clone was counted a single time. The chain has TRBV5-4 and TRBJ2-2, with TRBD2 matching 7 bases. V was clipped by 0 bases and J by 5 bases; unmatched bases: 4. Germline V gene lookup returns CDR1 SGHNT and CDR2 YYREEE (reference sequence). The CDR3 length is 15 residues. The CDR3, as DNA: TGTGCCAGCAGCTTGGCGATCGGGGGGACCGGGGAGCTGTTTTTT. Translation gives CASSLAIGGTGELFF.

Written as DNA, the CDR3 is TGTGCCAGCAGCTTAGCCAACGGCAATGAGCAGTTCTTC. As protein: CASSLANGNEQFF. V and J are TRBV7-6 and TRBJ2-1; D remains ambiguous. Trimming removed 0 bases from V and 6 bases from J, with 6 bases in between. The CDR3 length is 13 residues. The V gene's germline CDR1 is SGHVS and CDR2 FNYEAQ. The whole variable domain, filled in from reference TRBV7-6 and TRBJ2-1, reads GAGVSQSPRYKVTKRGQDVALRCDPISGHVSLYWYRQALGQGPEFLTYFNYEAQQDKSGLPNDRFSAERPEGSISTLTIQRTEQRDSAMYRCASSLANGNEQFFGPGTRLTVL.

This sequence joins TRBV6-1 and TRBJ2-2; TRBD2 aligns across 9 bases. The CDR3 extends over 15 amino acids. The V gene's germline CDR1 is MNHNS and CDR2 SASEGT. V lost 6 bases, J lost 6 bases, and 8 bases stayed unmatched. CDR3 amino acids: CASSESGRFAGELFF. The CDR3 DNA reads TGTGCCAGCAGCGAAAGCGGGAGGTTCGCCGGGGAGCTGTTTTTT.

This sequence joins TRBV28 and TRBJ2-5; 7 bases map to TRBD1. V lost 8 bases and J lost 1; bases outside the gene matches: 1. This CDR3 region has 12 residues. The V gene's germline CDR1 is MDHEN and CDR2 SYDVKM. In DNA, the CDR3 is TGTGCCAGCCGACAGGGCCAAGAGACCCAGTACTTC. Its protein product is CASRQGQETQYF.